These T cell receptor beta chains were read from a single sample in a study of T cells expressing NK-cell markers. TCRdb reanalyzed the 5' RACE reads and collapses them to one entry per CDR3 protein, without DNA. This sample's table reports 400,000 to 450,000 distinct CDR3 sequences. The specimen sequenced was blood T cells: a sorted CD56 or NKG2C T cell subset, CD4+ or CD8+ T cells, or bulk PBMC T cells (not recorded which). Receptor source: a woman between 18 and 70 years old in good health. Each CDR3 is given with its conserved first and last residue.

>TRBV19|TRBJ1-5
CASSKKIQEYSNQPQHF
>TRBV5-1|TRBJ2-5
CATTLSGGPQETQYF
>TRBV6-2/TRBV6-3|TRBJ2-2
CASSYSQGFAGELFF
>TRBV4-3|TRBJ2-1
CASSRTSGGGGGEQFF
>TRBV20-1|TRBJ2-7
CSAPDRIGTYEQYF
>TRBV29-1|TRBJ2-7
CSVATSSYEQYF
>TRBV19|TRBJ2-1
CASSIGGRGREAEQFF
>TRBV12-3/TRBV12-4|TRBJ2-2
CASSLDFLTGELFF
>TRBV5-1|TRBJ2-1
CASSLGRPKDEQFF
>TRBV24-1|TRBJ1-5
CATSDSRSGNQPQHF
>TRBV10-2|TRBJ2-1
CASVSQTNEQFF
>TRBV19|TRBJ1-4
CASSYIAGQGFEEDEKLFF
>TRBV5-1|TRBJ1-3
CASSSTGGAGNTIYF
>TRBV19|TRBJ2-5
CASTRTSGAQETQYF
>TRBV5-1|TRBJ1-4
CASSLTPEDEKLFF
>TRBV2|TRBJ2-2
CASRGLTPGELFF
>TRBV10-2|TRBJ2-2
CASSGTSGISNTGELFF
>TRBV5-4|TRBJ2-2
CASSSLLNTGELFF
>TRBV5-1|TRBJ2-7
CASSFRTGTTYEQYF
>TRBV3-1|TRBJ2-1
CASSLTREQFF
>TRBV7-2|TRBJ2-3
CASRFAGEADTQYF
>TRBV7-2|TRBJ2-1
CASSVRGGYNEQFF
>TRBV2|TRBJ2-5
CASSVGRGQETQYF
>TRBV19|TRBJ1-6
CASRDSYMHSPLHF
>TRBV7-6|TRBJ1-2
CASSSSSTGGGGYTF
>TRBV6-6|TRBJ1-2
CASSYGLGDGYTF
>TRBV6-5|TRBJ2-5
CASNSGVETQYF
>TRBV20-1|TRBJ1-2
CSARDEQGTNYGYTF
>TRBV18|TRBJ2-1
CASSGQASYNEQFF
>TRBV7-9|TRBJ2-1
CASSSLAGGPEGEQFF
>TRBV20-1|TRBJ1-6
CSAADRAENSLHF
>TRBV12-3/TRBV12-4|TRBJ1-4
CASSSPPGRRTNEKLFF
>TRBV28|TRBJ2-7
CASKGTTTPYEQYF
>TRBV7-8|TRBJ1-1
CASSVDRAYAEAFF
>TRBV11-2|TRBJ2-5
CASSRRGVPLQETQYF
>TRBV3-1|TRBJ2-5
CASQKTSPGVETQYF
>TRBV20-1|TRBJ2-4
CSAFDRLAKNIQYF
>TRBV29-1|TRBJ2-1
CSVDITGLYNEQFF
>TRBV12-3/TRBV12-4|TRBJ2-5
CASSLGSGVETQYF
>TRBV24-1|TRBJ2-7
CATSGGSYEQYF
>TRBV29-1|TRBJ1-1
CSVVGQNTEAFF
>TRBV7-9|TRBJ2-3
CAGGVGADTQYF
>TRBV9|TRBJ2-1
CASMTREGPYNEQFF
>TRBV5-6|TRBJ2-4
CASSWNPRLAGGNIQYF
>TRBV10-3|TRBJ2-1
CAISEPSGGYNEQFF
>TRBV12-3/TRBV12-4|TRBJ2-7
CASSWISDSTGEQYF
>TRBV29-1|TRBJ2-1
CSGESNNEQFF
>TRBV5-1|TRBJ2-1
CASRFGGGEQFF
>TRBV27|TRBJ2-1
CASGAGTSGSTYNEQFF
>TRBV24-1|TRBJ1-5
CATSALGAQPQHF
>TRBV12-3/TRBV12-4|TRBJ1-5
CASTSRRGNQPQHF
>TRBV29-1|TRBJ2-1
CSVGAGPPEQFF
>TRBV11-1|TRBJ2-7
CASSYPPGTENYEQYF
>TRBV4-1|TRBJ1-1
CASSQDMGGPAEAFF
>TRBV20-1|TRBJ2-6
CSARSSSGGAAGANVLTF
>TRBV7-9|TRBJ2-7
CASSLSPADYEQYF
>TRBV4-3|TRBJ1-2
CASSRTGNNYGYTF
>TRBV12-3/TRBV12-4|TRBJ2-3
CASSFGGPSGTDTQYF
>TRBV6-5|TRBJ1-5
CASSSIQGWEQPQHF
>TRBV20-1|TRBJ2-3
CSAKHVNTQYF